These 10 T cell receptor beta chains were all obtained from the same sample, sequenced in a study of blood T cell repertoires in COVID-19. Some clones are missing from TCRdb's copy, which holds only in-frame ones; the method was immunoSEQ multiplex PCR. Among some 130,000 clones listed, roughly nine tenths were seen once. The specimen sequenced was peripheral blood. The receptors here all came from a man aged 55-75 years with COVID-19, enrolled during active disease.

The rearrangement joins TRBV7-7 to TRBJ2-1, with 11 nucleotides matching TRBD2. CDR1 and CDR2 (germline): SSHAT, FNYEAQ (reference sequence). This CDR3 is built from 16 residues. Trimming cost V 5 bases and J 7 bases; bases outside gene matches: 10. Here the CDR3 DNA reads TGTGCCAGCAGCCCTACCACTAGCGGGAGTGGTAATGAGCAGTTCTTC. The encoded protein is CASSPTTSGSGNEQFF.

The chain carries TRBV18 and TRBJ2-2; the match to TRBD1 covers 8 bases. J gave up 6 bases and V 3 bases, and 6 bases lay outside the gene matches. This CDR3 region has 15 residues. CDR1 and CDR2 from the germline V gene are KGHSH and LQKENI. CDR3 loop: CASSPGTGGAGELFF. CDR3 DNA sequence: TGTGCCAGCTCACCGGGGACAGGAGGGGCCGGGGAGCTGTTTTTT. Full variable domain (outside the CDR3, taken from reference TRBV18 and TRBJ2-2): NAGVMQNPRHLVRRRGQEARLRCSPMKGHSHVYWYRQLPEEGLKFMVYLQKENIIDESGMPKERFSAEFPKEGPSILRIQQVVRGDSAAYFCASSPGTGGAGELFFGEGSRLTVL.

This chain connects TRBV19 to TRBJ2-3; D possibly corresponds to TRBD2 (5 bases). From germline, CDR1 is LNHDA and CDR2 SQIVND (reference sequence). Trimming removed 3 bases from V and 6 bases from J, with 19 bases in between. The CDR3 has 16 residues. This CDR3 reads CASSISGLGRGDTQYF. The DNA for the CDR3 is TGTGCCAGTAGTATTTCTGGGCTAGGTCGGGGTGATACGCAGTATTTT.

V and J are TRBV5-6 and TRBJ1-1, with 7 bases aligning to TRBD1. The CDR3 has 13 amino acids. CDR1 is SGHDT, CDR2 YYEEEE, per germline. V lost 4 bases, J lost 1 base, and 1 base stayed unmatched. DNA of the CDR3: TGTGCCAGCAGCCCAGGGGGGAACACTGAAGCTTTCTTT. This translates into CASSPGGNTEAFF.

The V call is TRBV19, the J call TRBJ2-6; 8 bases agree with TRBD1. The CDR3 spans 17 residues. Per germline, CDR1 LNHDA and CDR2 SQIVND (reference sequence). The V and J ends lost 7 bases and 0 bases, in that order; junction bases with no gene match: 8. The CDR3 spells CASMPGQARSGANVLTF. CDR3 bases: TGTGCCAGTATGCCGGGACAGGCTCGCTCTGGGGCCAACGTCCTGACTTTC.

The V call is TRBV7-9, the J call TRBJ2-5; TRBD1 matches 9 bases. Germline CDR1 reads SEHNR; CDR2 reads FQNEAQ (reference sequence). With V trimmed by 1 base and J by 5 bases, 2 bases remained unmatched. The CDR3 has 14 residues. CDR3 bases: TGTGCCAGCAGCTTAGACAGGGGGCGTGAGACCCAGTACTTC. Translated, it gives CASSLDRGRETQYF.

The chain couples TRBV14 to TRBJ1-1; D is unclear. The CDR3 runs to 13 residues. Trimming pared 4 bases from V and 3 bases from J, leaving 9 bases between. Germline V lookup: CDR1 SGHDN, CDR2 FVKESK. CDR3 coding DNA: TGTGCCAGCAGCCCAAACCGCGACACTGAAGCTTTCTTT. Its protein is CASSPNRDTEAFF.

The J gene is TRBJ2-1, the V gene TRBV6-2 or TRBV6-3; the match to TRBD2 covers 12 bases. Germline CDR1 and CDR2: MNHEY and SVGEGT. The CDR3 consists of 16 residues. The V segment lost 0 bases and the J segment 6 bases; nucleotides outside the gene matches: 3. This CDR3 reads CASSYSTSGRTNEQFF. In nucleotides, the CDR3 is TGTGCCAGCAGTTACTCTACTAGCGGGAGGACCAATGAGCAGTTCTTC.

This chain uses TRBV2 with TRBJ2-3; 13 positions agree with TRBD2. Per germline, CDR1 SNHLY and CDR2 FYNNEI. This CDR3 spans 16 amino acids. V lost 6 bases, J lost 1 base, and 4 bases stayed unmatched. CDR3 bases: TGTGCCAGCAGCCCTACTAGCGGGAGGGGCACAGATACGCAGTATTTT. It specifies CASSPTSGRGTDTQYF.

This chain uses TRBV19 with TRBJ2-1; 7 bases are shared with TRBD2. The V and J ends lost 3 bases and 6 bases, in that order; junction bases with no gene match: 5. The CDR3 is 14 amino acids. The V gene's germline CDR1 is LNHDA and CDR2 SQIVND (reference sequence). DNA for the CDR3: TGTGCCAGTAGTATCCCAGCGGGAACCAATGAGCAGTTCTTC. Translated: CASSIPAGTNEQFF.